The entry below describes one T cell receptor (beta chain). Original processing methods: Estimation of nucleated cell counts was performed using reference gene primer amplification. Assay used: immunoSEQ multiplex PCR; TCRdb lists only in-frame clones, some missing. For V, J and clone size, that table is used; D and trimming come from the DNA. This table holds about 35,000 clones, 82% found once. CDR3 length equals 15 residues. Deletions cut 4 bases from V and 4 bases from J, with 15 bases between. CDR1 and CDR2 from the germline V gene are SGDLS and YYNGEE. The sample originates from a study of blood T cell repertoires in COVID-19. Study as a whole: Acute and convalescent COVID-19 specimens originated in the United States, Italy and Spain. From T cells, B-cell-depleted T cells, or PBMCs came the material, which was cDNA or gDNA.

V is TRBV9 and J is TRBJ2-1, with TRBD2 as a possible D gene (5 bases). Material for sequencing was peripheral blood. This TCR was recovered from a man of 80 years or more with active or convalescent COVID-19. The CDR3 DNA is TGTGCCAGCAGCCATACACGGGGATCTTACAATGAGCAGTTCTTC. This encodes CASSHTRGSYNEQFF.